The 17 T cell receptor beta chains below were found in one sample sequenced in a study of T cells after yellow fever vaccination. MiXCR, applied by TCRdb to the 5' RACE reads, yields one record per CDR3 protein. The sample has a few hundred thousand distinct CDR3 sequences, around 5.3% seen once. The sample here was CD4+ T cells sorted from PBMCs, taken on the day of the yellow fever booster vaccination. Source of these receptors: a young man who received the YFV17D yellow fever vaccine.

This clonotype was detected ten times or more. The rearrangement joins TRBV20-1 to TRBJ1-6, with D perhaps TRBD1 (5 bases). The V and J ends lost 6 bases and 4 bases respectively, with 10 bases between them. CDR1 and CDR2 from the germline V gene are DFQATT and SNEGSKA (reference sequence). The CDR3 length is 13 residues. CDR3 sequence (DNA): TGCAGTGCCCCCGGGACTTATAATTCACCCCTCCACTTT. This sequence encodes CSAPGTYNSPLHF.

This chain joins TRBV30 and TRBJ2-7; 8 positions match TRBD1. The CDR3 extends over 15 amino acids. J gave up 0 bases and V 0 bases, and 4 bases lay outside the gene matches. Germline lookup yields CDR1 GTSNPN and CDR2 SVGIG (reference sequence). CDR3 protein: CAWSVTTGGSYEQYF. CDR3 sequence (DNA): TGTGCCTGGAGTGTTACTACAGGGGGCTCCTACGAGCAGTACTTC.

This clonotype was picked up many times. CDR3 region: CASSLEPTYEQYF. Written as DNA, the CDR3 is TGTGCCAGCAGCTTAGAACCAACCTACGAGCAGTACTTC. The chain has TRBV7-2 and TRBJ2-7; D call uncertain. This CDR3 has 13 residues. CDR1 and CDR2 (germline): SGHTA, FQGNSA. Trimming cost V 1 base and J 2 bases, with 6 bases left between them.

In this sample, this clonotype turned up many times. The CDR3 spells CASSRGGPTGELFF. Written as DNA, the CDR3 is TGTGCCAGCAGCCGGGGGGGTCCCACCGGGGAGCTGTTTTTT. The chain carries TRBV5-4 and TRBJ2-2; the match to TRBD2 covers 8 bases. The germline V gene encodes CDR1 SGHNT and CDR2 YYREEE (reference sequence). The CDR3 has 14 residues. The junction had 3 bases not matched to a gene; V was cut back by 4 bases and J by 4 bases. The variable domain in full, completed from reference TRBV5-4 and TRBJ2-2, reads ETGVTQSPTHLIKTRGQQVTLRCSSQSGHNTVSWYQQALGQGPQFIFQYYREEENGRGNFPPRFSGLQFPNYSSELNVNALELDDSALYLCASSRGGPTGELFFGEGSRLTVL.

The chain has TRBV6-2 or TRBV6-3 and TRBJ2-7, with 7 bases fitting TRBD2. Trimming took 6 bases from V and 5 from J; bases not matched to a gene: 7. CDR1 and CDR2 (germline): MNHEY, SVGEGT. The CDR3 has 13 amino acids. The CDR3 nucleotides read TGTGCCAGCAGAGCGGGGTCGACGCACGAGCAGTACTTC. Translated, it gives CASRAGSTHEQYF.

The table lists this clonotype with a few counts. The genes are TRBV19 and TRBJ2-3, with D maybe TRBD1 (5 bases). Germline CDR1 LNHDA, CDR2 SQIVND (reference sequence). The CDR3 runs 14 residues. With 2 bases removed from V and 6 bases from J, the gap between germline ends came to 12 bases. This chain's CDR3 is CASSINPRVDTQYF. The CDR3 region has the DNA TGTGCCAGTAGTATAAACCCCAGGGTCGATACGCAGTATTTT.

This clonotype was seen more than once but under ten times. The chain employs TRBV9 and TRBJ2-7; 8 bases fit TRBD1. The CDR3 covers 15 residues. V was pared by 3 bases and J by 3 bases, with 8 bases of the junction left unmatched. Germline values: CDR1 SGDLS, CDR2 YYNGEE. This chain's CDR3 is CASSGDRGTGYEQYF. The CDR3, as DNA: TGTGCCAGCAGCGGAGACAGGGGAACGGGCTACGAGCAGTACTTC. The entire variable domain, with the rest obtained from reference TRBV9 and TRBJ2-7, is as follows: DSGVTQTPKHLITATGQRVTLRCSPRSGDLSVYWYQQSLDQGLQFLIQYYNGEERAKGNILERFSAQQFPDLHSELNLSSLELGDSALYFCASSGDRGTGYEQYFGPGTRLTVT.

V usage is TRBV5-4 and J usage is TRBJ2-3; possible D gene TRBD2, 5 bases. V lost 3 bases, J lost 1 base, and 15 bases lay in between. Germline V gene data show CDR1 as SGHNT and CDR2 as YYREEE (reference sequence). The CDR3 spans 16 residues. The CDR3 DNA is TGTGCCAGCAGCTCGATTGGTCGGGGTGGCACAGATACGCAGTATTTT. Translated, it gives CASSSIGRGGTDTQYF.

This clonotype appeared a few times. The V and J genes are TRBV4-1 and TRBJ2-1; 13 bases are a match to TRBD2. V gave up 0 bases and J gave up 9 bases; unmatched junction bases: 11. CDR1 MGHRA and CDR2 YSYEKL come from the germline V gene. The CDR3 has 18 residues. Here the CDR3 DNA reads TGCGCCAGCAGCCAAGATAGGACTAGCGGGGGAGTAAGGGGTGAGCAGTTCTTC. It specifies CASSQDRTSGGVRGEQFF.

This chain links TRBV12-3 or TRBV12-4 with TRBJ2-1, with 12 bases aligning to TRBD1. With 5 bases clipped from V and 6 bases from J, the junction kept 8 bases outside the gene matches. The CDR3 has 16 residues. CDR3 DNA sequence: TGTGCCAGCAGTGGGGGGGGACAGGGGGCCGGCAATGAGCAGTTCTTC. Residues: CASSGGGQGAGNEQFF.

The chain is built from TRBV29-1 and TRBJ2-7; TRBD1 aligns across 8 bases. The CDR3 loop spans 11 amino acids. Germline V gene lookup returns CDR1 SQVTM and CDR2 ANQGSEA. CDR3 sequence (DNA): TGCAGCGTGGCCGGGACAGGAGACCCGGGAGTC. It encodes CSVAGTGDPGV.

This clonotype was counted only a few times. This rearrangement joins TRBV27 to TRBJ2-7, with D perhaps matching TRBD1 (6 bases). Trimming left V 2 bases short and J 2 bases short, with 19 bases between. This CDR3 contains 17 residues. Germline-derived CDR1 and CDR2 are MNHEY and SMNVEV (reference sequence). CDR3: CASSLRGRGTYTYEQYF. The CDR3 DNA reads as TGTGCCAGCAGTTTAAGGGGGAGAGGGACATATACCTACGAGCAGTACTTC.

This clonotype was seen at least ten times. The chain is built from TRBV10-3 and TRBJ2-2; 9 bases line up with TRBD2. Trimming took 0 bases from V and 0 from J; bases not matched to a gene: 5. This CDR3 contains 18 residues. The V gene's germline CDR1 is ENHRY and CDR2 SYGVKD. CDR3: CAISESSGGPTNTGELFF. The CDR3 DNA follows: TGTGCCATCAGTGAGTCGAGCGGGGGGCCTACGAACACCGGGGAGCTGTTTTTT.

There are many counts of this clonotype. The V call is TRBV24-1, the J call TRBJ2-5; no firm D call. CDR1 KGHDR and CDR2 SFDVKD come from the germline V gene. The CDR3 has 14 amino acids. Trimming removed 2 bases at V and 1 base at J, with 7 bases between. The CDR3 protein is CATSDSAAQETQYF. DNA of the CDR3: TGTGCCACCAGTGATTCAGCCGCCCAAGAGACCCAGTACTTC.

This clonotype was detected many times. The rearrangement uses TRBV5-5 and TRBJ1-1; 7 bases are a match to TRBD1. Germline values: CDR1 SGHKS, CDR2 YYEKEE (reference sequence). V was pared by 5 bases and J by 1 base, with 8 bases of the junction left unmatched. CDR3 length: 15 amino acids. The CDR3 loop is CASSNRQGENTEAFF. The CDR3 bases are TGTGCCAGCAGTAATAGGCAGGGGGAGAACACTGAAGCTTTCTTT. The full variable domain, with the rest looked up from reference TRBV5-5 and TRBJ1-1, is DAGVTQSPTHLIKTRGQQVTLRCSPISGHKSVSWYQQVLGQGPQFIFQYYEKEERGRGNFPDRFSARQFPNYSSELNVNALLLGDSALYLCASSNRQGENTEAFFGQGTRLTVV.

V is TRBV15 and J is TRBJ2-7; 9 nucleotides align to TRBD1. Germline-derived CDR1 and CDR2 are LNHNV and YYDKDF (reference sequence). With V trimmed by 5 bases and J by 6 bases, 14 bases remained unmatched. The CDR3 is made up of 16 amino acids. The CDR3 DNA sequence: TGTGCCACCAGCGGTTGGCCGGGACAGGGTATTTCCGAGCAGTACTTC. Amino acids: CATSGWPGQGISEQYF.

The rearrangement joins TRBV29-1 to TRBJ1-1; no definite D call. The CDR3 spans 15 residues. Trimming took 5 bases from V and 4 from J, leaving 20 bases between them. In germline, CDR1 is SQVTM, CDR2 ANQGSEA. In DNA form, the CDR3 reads TGCAGCGTTTCTGCAGGTGAAATCCGGAGCACTGAAGCTTTCTTT. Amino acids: CSVSAGEIRSTEAFF. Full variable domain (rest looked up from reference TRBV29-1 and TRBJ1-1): SAVISQKPSRDICQRGTSLTIQCQVDSQVTMMFWYRQQPGQSLTLIATANQGSEATYESGFVIDKFPISRPNLTFSTLTVSNMSPEDSSIYLCSVSAGEIRSTEAFFGQGTRLTVV.